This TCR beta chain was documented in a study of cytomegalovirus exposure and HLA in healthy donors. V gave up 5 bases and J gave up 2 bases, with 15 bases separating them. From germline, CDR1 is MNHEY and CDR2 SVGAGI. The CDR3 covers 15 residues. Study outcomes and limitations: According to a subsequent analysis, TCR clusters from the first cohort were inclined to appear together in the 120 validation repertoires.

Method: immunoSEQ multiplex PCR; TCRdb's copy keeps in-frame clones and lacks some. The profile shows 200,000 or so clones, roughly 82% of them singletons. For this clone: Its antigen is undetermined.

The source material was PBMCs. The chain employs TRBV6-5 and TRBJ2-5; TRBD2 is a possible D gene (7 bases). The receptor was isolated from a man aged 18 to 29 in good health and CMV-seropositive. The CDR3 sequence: CASSRGGRIQETQYF. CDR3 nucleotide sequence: TGTGCCAGCAGTAGGGGGGGCCGGATACAAGAGACCCAGTACTTC.